This TCR beta chain was documented in a study of blood T cell repertoires in COVID-19. Overall study context: COVID-19 samples from acute and convalescent phases originated in the United States, Italy and Spain. T cells, B-cell-depleted T cells, or PBMCs provided the cDNA or gDNA that served as material.

As handled by the study authors: Counts of nucleated cells, estimated from reference gene primer amplification, were obtained. TCRdb keeps only in-frame clones here, not all; method: immunoSEQ multiplex PCR. Clonal size and the V and J genes are those of that table, whereas D and trimming came from the DNA. The data show roughly 57,000 clones, approximately 87% seen once. CDR1 and CDR2 from the germline V gene are MDHEN and SYDVKM. Trimming removed 6 bases from V and 1 base from J, with 4 bases in between. There are 12 residues in the CDR3. The sample holds a few counts of this clone. The sample comprised peripheral blood. This receptor was identified in a man aged 60 to 75 with active or convalescent COVID-19. J is TRBJ1-3 and V is TRBV28, with D hard to call. Here the CDR3 reads CASSPSGNTIYF. For the CDR3, the DNA is TGTGCCAGCAGCCCTTCTGGAAACACCATATATTTT.